Below, 16 T cell receptor beta chains from the same sample are listed, as sequenced in a study of cytomegalovirus exposure and HLA in healthy donors. Both 60 Vbeta primers and 13 Jbeta primers went into the PCR. The protocol was immunoSEQ multiplex PCR, while the TCRdb copy is restricted to in-frame clones and leaves out a portion. The table includes under 200,000 clones, 70% to 85% detected once. Sequencing was carried out using PBMCs. Source of these receptors: a man aged 35 to 55 in good health and CMV-seronegative.

The chain has TRBV18 and TRBJ1-5; D call uncertain. V lost 3 bases and J 7 bases, leaving 13 bases between the germline ends. The CDR3 runs to 14 residues. Germline CDR1 and CDR2: KGHSH and LQKENI. CDR3 loop: CASSPLEDSQPQHF. In nucleotides, the CDR3 is TGTGCCAGCTCACCTCTTGAGGATTCCCAGCCCCAGCATTTT.

This CDR3 is CASRRQGTNYGYTF. The CDR3 coding sequence is TGTGCCAGCAGGCGACAGGGTACCAACTATGGCTACACCTTC. The J gene is TRBJ1-2, the V gene TRBV2; 7 nucleotides match TRBD1. This CDR3 spans 14 amino acids. Germline assignment: CDR1 SNHLY and CDR2 FYNNEI. Trimming cost V 6 bases and J 2 bases; bases outside gene matches: 6.

The gene calls are TRBV6-4 and TRBJ2-3, with TRBD1 matching 8 bases. CDR3 length equals 15 residues. After removal of 2 bases from V and 7 bases from J, the junction contained 8 bases not matched to a gene. Germline CDR1 is MRHNA and CDR2 is SNTAGT. CDR3 in amino acids: CASSDTGQGGNTQYF. The DNA of the CDR3 is TGTGCCAGCAGTGACACAGGACAGGGTGGGAATACGCAGTATTTT.

This chain links TRBV7-3 with TRBJ2-5; a possible D gene is TRBD2 (7 bases). V was trimmed by 3 bases and J by 5 bases, leaving 19 bases between them. CDR1 SGHTA and CDR2 FQGTGA come from the germline V gene. CDR3 length: 16 residues. The CDR3 region is CASSFIGGRAGETQYF. Written as DNA, the CDR3 is TGTGCCAGCAGCTTTATCGGGGGGCGGGCCGGGGAGACCCAGTACTTC.

This chain joins TRBV7-9 and TRBJ1-1; D unresolved. Germline V gene lookup returns CDR1 SEHNR and CDR2 FQNEAQ (reference sequence). The ends were cut back, 5 bases at V and 3 bases at J, with 7 bases in the middle. The CDR3 has 12 residues. The CDR3: CASSRRDTEAFF. Written as DNA, the CDR3 is TGTGCCAGCAGCAGGAGGGACACTGAAGCTTTCTTT.

The chain is built from TRBV21-1 and TRBJ2-7; the table calls TRBD2, which could not be checked here. TRBV21-1 is a recognized pseudogene. This CDR3 spans 16 amino acids. The CDR3 sequence: CASSKGDSGEPYEQYF. DNA for the CDR3: TGTGCCAGCAGCAAAGGGGATTCTGGGGAGCCCTACGAGCAGTACTTC.

V and J are TRBV30 and TRBJ1-6, with D possibly TRBD1 on 5 matching bases. The CDR3 consists of 13 residues. CDR1 is GTSNPN, CDR2 SVGIG, per germline (reference sequence). V dropped 4 bases and J dropped 7 bases, with 11 bases sitting between them. Here the CDR3 reads CAWNQGGNSPLHF. CDR3 nucleotide sequence: TGTGCCTGGAACCAGGGAGGCAATTCACCCCTCCACTTT.

The genes are TRBV7-2 and TRBJ2-5; possibly TRBD1 for D (6 bases). This CDR3 region has 14 residues. V lost 4 bases and J 7 bases, leaving 16 bases between the germline ends. CDR1 is SGHTA, CDR2 FQGNSA, per germline. CDR3 DNA sequence: TGTGCCAGCAGCTATGGCCGAGGGGGAGCGACCCAGTACTTC. This encodes CASSYGRGGATQYF. Variable domain in full (rest from reference TRBV7-2 and TRBJ2-5): GAGVSQSPSNKVTEKGKDVELRCDPISGHTALYWYRQSLGQGLEFLIYFQGNSAPDKSGLPSDRFSAERTGGSVSTLTIQRTQQEDSAVYLCASSYGRGGATQYFGPGTRLLVL.

The sample holds one count of this clone. The chain has TRBV7-9 and TRBJ1-1; no clear D gene. This CDR3 contains 15 residues. Trimming removed 4 bases at V and 4 bases at J, with 16 bases between. Germline CDR1 and CDR2: SEHNR and FQNEAQ (reference sequence). CDR3 region: CASSSGLVLSTEAFF. The CDR3 DNA is TGTGCCAGCAGCTCAGGATTGGTTTTGAGCACTGAAGCTTTCTTT.

The J gene is TRBJ2-2, the V gene TRBV5-1, with D possibly being TRBD1 (6 bases). The CDR3 is made up of 14 amino acids. The germline CDR1 and CDR2 sequences are SGHRS and YFSETQ. Trimming pared 4 bases from V and 6 bases from J, leaving 13 bases between. The CDR3 is CASSPFTGPGELFF. DNA for the CDR3: TGCGCCAGCAGCCCCTTCACAGGGCCCGGGGAGCTGTTTTTT. The full variable domain, in which reference TRBV5-1 and TRBJ2-2 provide the parts outside the CDR3, is KAGVTQTPRYLIKTRGQQVTLSCSPISGHRSVSWYQQTPGQGLQFLFEYFSETQRNKGNFPGRFSGRQFSNSRSEMNVSTLELGDSALYLCASSPFTGPGELFFGEGSRLTVL.

V and J are TRBV7-8 and TRBJ2-1; D call uncertain. Germline CDR1 and CDR2: SGHVS and FQNEAQ. The CDR3 has 11 residues. The ends were cut back, 2 bases at V and 12 bases at J, with 8 bases in the middle. The CDR3 DNA reads as TGTGCCAGCAGCTTAAGTGTCGGGCAGTTCTTC. Protein sequence: CASSLSVGQFF.

V usage is TRBV2 and J usage is TRBJ1-4, with TRBD1 identical over 12 bases. The J segment lost 3 bases and the V segment lost 6 bases, leaving 5 bases of the junction unmatched. This CDR3 is built from 16 residues. CDR1 and CDR2 from the germline V gene are SNHLY and FYNNEI. CDR3 loop: CASRAGQGAANEKLFF. For the CDR3, the DNA is TGTGCCAGCAGAGCGGGACAGGGGGCAGCTAATGAAAAACTGTTTTTT.

V and J are TRBV29-1 and TRBJ1-1; 8 bases match TRBD1. There are 13 residues in the CDR3. V was clipped by 5 bases and J by 7 bases; unmatched bases: 9. CDR1 and CDR2 from the germline V gene are SQVTM and ANQGSEA. The CDR3 reads CSVQTGGTHEAFF. CDR3 in DNA: TGCAGCGTTCAAACAGGGGGAACCCATGAAGCTTTCTTT.

The chain employs TRBV30 and TRBJ2-7; 9 bases align to TRBD2. Looked up from germline, CDR1 is GTSNPN and CDR2 is SVGIG (reference sequence). The CDR3 is made up of 14 amino acids. V dropped 3 bases and J dropped 2; count of bases not matched to a gene: 5. In DNA, the CDR3 is TGTGCCTGGAGCCCGACTAGCGGCGCCTACGAGCAGTACTTC. Translating it yields CAWSPTSGAYEQYF.

V gene TRBV6-1 combines with J gene TRBJ2-7; 7 bases match TRBD1. V lost 4 bases, J lost 0 bases, and 6 bases stayed unmatched. The CDR3 is 15 amino acids. Germline loops: CDR1 MNHNS, CDR2 SASEGT. This chain's CDR3 is CASSGTGTASYEQYF. Written as DNA, the CDR3 is TGTGCCAGCAGTGGGACCGGGACAGCCTCCTACGAGCAGTACTTC.

CDR3 in amino acids: CASSRRGTDTQYF. For the CDR3, the DNA is TGTGCCAGCAGCCGTAGGGGAACAGATACGCAGTATTTT. This chain uses TRBV7-2 with TRBJ2-3; tentatively, D is TRBD1 (5 bases). The V gene's germline CDR1 is SGHTA and CDR2 FQGNSA. This CDR3 has 13 amino acids. V was clipped by 5 bases and J by 3 bases, with 9 bases between them.